The 23 T cell receptor beta chains presented below share a single source sample, sequenced in a study of OX40 agonist ivuxolimab in advanced cancers. Profiling relied on immunoSEQ multiplex PCR, and the TCRdb table lists in-frame clones only, not all of them. The sample has 60,000 or so clones, about 79% seen once; the top ten hold 2.4%. This material consisted of CD4+ or CD8+ T cells sorted from blood, taken in a trial of the OX40 agonist ivuxolimab. The receptors derive from an adult with an advanced solid tumor such as melanoma, head and neck, liver or kidney cancer.

The chain uses TRBV5-4 and TRBJ1-2; possibly TRBD1 for D (6 bases). Trimming stripped 2 bases from V and 5 bases from J, with 13 bases between. The CDR3 runs 14 residues. Germline-derived CDR1 and CDR2 are SGHNT and YYREEE (reference sequence). CDR3: CASSLQGLSYGYTF. For the CDR3, the DNA is TGTGCCAGCAGCTTACAGGGACTCAGTTATGGCTACACCTTC. Based on the CDR3 plus reference TRBV5-4 and TRBJ1-2, the full variable domain is ETGVTQSPTHLIKTRGQQVTLRCSSQSGHNTVSWYQQALGQGPQFIFQYYREEENGRGNFPPRFSGLQFPNYSSELNVNALELDDSALYLCASSLQGLSYGYTFGSGTRLTVV.

The count of this clone is one. The chain combines TRBV6-1 with TRBJ1-1; D is unresolved. Germline assignment: CDR1 MNHNS and CDR2 SASEGT. Deletions cut 2 bases from V and 7 bases from J, with 8 bases between. The CDR3 sequence is 12 residues long. CDR3 in DNA: TGTGCCAGCAGTGAACCGCAGGTTGAAGCTTTCTTT. It codes for CASSEPQVEAFF.

This sequence joins TRBV6-1 and TRBJ1-3; D gene unclear. Trimming took 3 bases from V and 3 from J, leaving 9 bases between them. The CDR3 is made up of 14 amino acids. Germline V gene lookup returns CDR1 MNHNS and CDR2 SASEGT. DNA of the CDR3: TGTGCCAGCAGTGAGACAACGATTGGAAACACCATATATTTT. Translation gives CASSETTIGNTIYF.

The chain employs TRBV6-5 and TRBJ1-1; TRBD1 agrees at 8 bases. V lost 7 bases, J lost 0 bases, and 7 bases stayed unmatched. The CDR3 has 15 amino acids. CDR1 is MNHEY, CDR2 SVGAGI, per germline. The chain's CDR3 is CASIPRDRLNTEAFF. CDR3 in DNA: TGTGCCAGCATCCCCAGGGACAGGTTGAACACTGAAGCTTTCTTT.

The gene calls are TRBV4-3 and TRBJ1-2, with TRBD1 identical over 12 bases. The CDR3 consists of 16 residues. Trimming at V came to 3 bases and at J to 8 bases, leaving 10 bases not matched to a gene. The germline V gene has CDR1 LGHNA and CDR2 YSLEER. CDR3 residues: CASSQERGTGGAGYTF. DNA of the CDR3: TGCGCCAGCAGCCAGGAACGCGGGACAGGGGGCGCGGGCTACACCTTC.

This chain joins TRBV5-1 and TRBJ2-7; no clear D gene. The CDR3 covers 13 residues. V was pared by 0 bases and J by 3 bases, with 7 bases between. Germline assignment: CDR1 SGHRS and CDR2 YFSETQ. CDR3 residues: CASSLVSDYEQYF. CDR3 nucleotides: TGCGCCAGCAGCTTGGTGTCAGACTACGAGCAGTACTTC. The entire variable domain, with the rest obtained from reference TRBV5-1 and TRBJ2-7, is as follows: KAGVTQTPRYLIKTRGQQVTLSCSPISGHRSVSWYQQTPGQGLQFLFEYFSETQRNKGNFPGRFSGRQFSNSRSEMNVSTLELGDSALYLCASSLVSDYEQYFGPGTRLTVT.

Here the CDR3 DNA reads TGTGCCAGCTTACCTGGGACAGCGAACACTGAAGCTTTCTTT. The encoded protein is CASLPGTANTEAFF. The V call is TRBV18, the J call TRBJ1-1; 7 bases map to TRBD1. The CDR3 has 14 amino acids. Germline CDR1 reads KGHSH; CDR2 reads LQKENI. V lost 7 bases to trimming and J lost 1 base; unmatched junction nucleotides: 6. The full variable domain, completed using reference TRBV18 and TRBJ1-1, is NAGVMQNPRHLVRRRGQEARLRCSPMKGHSHVYWYRQLPEEGLKFMVYLQKENIIDESGMPKERFSAEFPKEGPSILRIQQVVRGDSAAYFCASLPGTANTEAFFGQGTRLTVV.

This clone was seen just once. V usage is TRBV28 and J usage is TRBJ2-3; tentative D call: TRBD1 (5 bases). CDR1 and CDR2 (germline): MDHEN, SYDVKM. The CDR3 consists of 14 residues. V was clipped by 1 base and J by 5 bases, with 10 bases between them. Here the CDR3 reads CASSLSAQGDTQYF. The CDR3 DNA follows: TGTGCCAGCAGTTTATCGGCCCAGGGAGATACGCAGTATTTT.

This clone was counted a single time. The chain is built from TRBV2 and TRBJ2-3; TRBD1 might be the D (5 bases). Trimming removed 11 bases from V and 2 bases from J, with 20 bases in between. CDR1 is SNHLY, CDR2 FYNNEI, per germline. This CDR3 is built from 15 residues. CDR3 residues: CAGSGRLGLTDTQYF. The CDR3, as DNA: TGTGCCGGTTCAGGGCGTCTAGGGCTCACAGATACGCAGTATTTT.

The chain carries TRBV6-5 and TRBJ1-1; 9 positions match TRBD1. The CDR3 has 15 amino acids. Per the germline V gene, CDR1 is MNHEY and CDR2 is SVGAGI. J was trimmed by 0 bases and V by 6 bases; bases with no gene match: 5. Here the CDR3 reads CASSPGTGMNTEAFF. The DNA of the CDR3 is TGTGCCAGCAGCCCCGGGACAGGGATGAACACTGAAGCTTTCTTT.

CDR3 protein: CASSEVGGRAHNSPLHF. CDR3 DNA sequence: TGTGCCAGCAGTGAAGTAGGAGGCAGGGCACATAATTCACCCCTCCACTTT. The rearrangement joins TRBV6-1 to TRBJ1-6, with TRBD1 as a possible D gene (5 bases). Germline V gene lookup returns CDR1 MNHNS and CDR2 SASEGT. This CDR3 has 17 residues. Trimming stripped 1 base from V and 5 bases from J, with 15 bases between.

This clone was counted only a few times. The V gene is TRBV7-2, the J gene TRBJ1-1; no firm D call. V was cut by 5 bases and J by 4 bases, with 17 bases left in between. Germline-derived CDR1 and CDR2 are SGHTA and FQGNSA. The CDR3 totals 15 residues. DNA for the CDR3: TGTGCCAGCAGCCTCGGAACTTTTACGGTCACTGAAGCTTTCTTT. Encoded protein: CASSLGTFTVTEAFF.

This chain connects TRBV19 to TRBJ1-2; 7 bases line up with TRBD1. The CDR3 is 14 residues long. CDR1 LNHDA and CDR2 SQIVND come from the germline V gene (reference sequence). The J segment lost 2 bases and the V segment lost 5 bases, leaving 5 bases of the junction unmatched. The CDR3 region is CASSRQGQNYGYTF. In DNA form, the CDR3 reads TGTGCCAGTAGTCGACAGGGACAAAACTATGGCTACACCTTC.

V and J are TRBV2 and TRBJ1-6, with 7 bases matching TRBD1. After removal of 6 bases from V and 3 bases from J, the junction contained 11 bases not matched to a gene. Germline values: CDR1 SNHLY, CDR2 FYNNEI. The CDR3 is made up of 17 amino acids. The CDR3 is CASRDQTGIFYNSPLHF. The CDR3 region has the DNA TGTGCCAGCAGGGATCAGACAGGGATCTTCTATAATTCACCCCTCCACTTT.

The V call is TRBV4-2, the J call TRBJ1-5, with D possibly matching TRBD1 (5 bases). Looked up from germline, CDR1 is LGHNA and CDR2 is YNFKEQ. The CDR3 has 14 residues. Trimming took 0 bases from V and 3 from J, leaving 6 bases between them. This CDR3 reads CASSQETVNQPQHF. The DNA of the CDR3 is TGTGCCAGCAGCCAAGAGACAGTCAATCAGCCCCAGCATTTT.

This chain uses TRBV2 with TRBJ2-6; D could derive from TRBD1 or TRBD2 (5 bases each). The CDR3 consists of 16 residues. Trimming left V 10 bases short and J 0 bases short, with 16 bases between. The germline gives CDR1 SNHLY, CDR2 FYNNEI. CDR3 loop: CATSRVGASGANVLTF. The CDR3 DNA reads as TGTGCCACCAGCAGGGTCGGGGCCTCTGGGGCCAACGTCCTGACTTTC.

This clone has only one observation. The chain combines TRBV5-1 with TRBJ2-7, with TRBD1 as a possible D gene (5 bases). Germline V lookup: CDR1 SGHRS, CDR2 YFSETQ. Trimming removed 4 bases from V and 4 bases from J, with 21 bases in between. The CDR3 has 16 amino acids. The CDR3 is CASSPPLQARVYEQYF. In DNA form, the CDR3 reads TGCGCCAGCAGCCCACCCCTCCAAGCCAGGGTTTACGAGCAGTACTTC.

In its sample, this clone was seen once. The rearrangement joins TRBV19 to TRBJ1-3, with a possible D match to TRBD1 (5 bases). This CDR3 comprises 15 residues. Trimming pared 9 bases from V and 0 bases from J, leaving 15 bases between. Germline CDR1 is LNHDA and CDR2 is SQIVND (reference sequence). In DNA form, the CDR3 reads TGTGCCAGCTGCCCTCGACAGAGCTCTGGAAACACCATATATTTT. This gives the protein CASCPRQSSGNTIYF.

J is TRBJ2-7 and V is TRBV2; no firm D call. CDR1 SNHLY and CDR2 FYNNEI come from the germline V gene. The CDR3 consists of 15 residues. The V end was cut by 6 bases, the J end by 5 bases, with 20 bases between. CDR3 loop: CASSPDPTVYHEQYF. The CDR3, as DNA: TGTGCCAGCAGCCCCGACCCCACAGTTTACCACGAGCAGTACTTC.

The rearrangement uses TRBV6-1 and TRBJ1-5; possible D gene TRBD1, 6 bases. Deletions cut 0 bases from V and 3 bases from J, with 15 bases between. CDR1 is MNHNS, CDR2 SASEGT, per germline. This CDR3 has 17 amino acids. The CDR3: CASSEASQGRLNQPQHF. The CDR3 nucleotides are TGTGCCAGCAGTGAAGCGTCCCAGGGGCGGCTCAATCAGCCCCAGCATTTT.

The chain combines TRBV5-5 with TRBJ2-1, with 9 bases identical to TRBD2. The germline CDR1 and CDR2 sequences are SGHKS and YYEKEE (reference sequence). CDR3 size: 16 residues. The trim removed 0 bases at V and 2 bases at J, leaving 3 bases unmatched. The DNA of the CDR3 is TGTGCCAGCAGCTTGGGGACTAGCGCCACCTACAATGAGCAGTTCTTC. Translation: CASSLGTSATYNEQFF.

The V and J genes are TRBV27 and TRBJ2-7, with TRBD1 matching 7 bases. Germline lookup yields CDR1 MNHEY and CDR2 SMNVEV (reference sequence). The CDR3 spans 15 residues. The V gene end was trimmed by 3 bases and the J gene end by 3 bases; junction bases not matched to a gene: 8. This CDR3 is CASSFESGGNYEQYF. In nucleotides, the CDR3 is TGTGCCAGCAGTTTCGAGTCAGGGGGTAACTACGAGCAGTACTTC.

V gene TRBV7-2 combines with J gene TRBJ2-1; 9 bases align to TRBD2. V was pared by 1 base and J by 9 bases, with 16 bases of the junction left unmatched. CDR1 SGHTA and CDR2 FQGNSA come from the germline V gene. The CDR3 length is 18 residues. In nucleotides, the CDR3 is TGTGCCAGCAGCTTAGGGTCGCTGCGACTAGCGGCCGAGGGTGAGCAGTTCTTC. Its protein is CASSLGSLRLAAEGEQFF.